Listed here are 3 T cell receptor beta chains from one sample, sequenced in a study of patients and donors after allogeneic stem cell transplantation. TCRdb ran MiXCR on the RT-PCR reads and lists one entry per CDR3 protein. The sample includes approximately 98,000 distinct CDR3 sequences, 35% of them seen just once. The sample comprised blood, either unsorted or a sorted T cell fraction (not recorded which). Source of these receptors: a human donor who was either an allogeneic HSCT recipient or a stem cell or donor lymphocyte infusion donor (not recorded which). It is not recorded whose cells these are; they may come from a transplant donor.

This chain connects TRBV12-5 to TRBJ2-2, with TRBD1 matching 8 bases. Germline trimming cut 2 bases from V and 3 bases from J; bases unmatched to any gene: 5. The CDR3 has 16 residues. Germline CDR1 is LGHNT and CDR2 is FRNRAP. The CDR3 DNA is TGTGCTAGTGGTTTGCTGGGACAGGCCCACACCGGGGAGCTGTTTTTT. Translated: CASGLLGQAHTGELFF.

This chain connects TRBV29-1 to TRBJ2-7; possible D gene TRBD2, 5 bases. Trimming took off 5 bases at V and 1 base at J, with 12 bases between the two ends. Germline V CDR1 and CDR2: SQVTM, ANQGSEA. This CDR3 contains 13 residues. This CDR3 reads CSVWLAGSYEQYF. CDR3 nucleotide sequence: TGCAGCGTTTGGCTAGCTGGGTCCTACGAGCAGTACTTC.

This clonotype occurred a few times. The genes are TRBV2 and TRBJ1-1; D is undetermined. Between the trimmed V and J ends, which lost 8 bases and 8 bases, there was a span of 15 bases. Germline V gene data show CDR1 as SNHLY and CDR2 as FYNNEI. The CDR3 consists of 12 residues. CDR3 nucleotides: TGTGCCAGCGATAAGGGTCGGACCGAAGCTTTCTTT. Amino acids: CASDKGRTEAFF.